Following are 14 T cell receptor beta chains from one sample sequenced in a study of blood T cell repertoires in COVID-19. Libraries were prepared by immunoSEQ multiplex PCR; TCRdb keeps only in-frame clonotypes and omits some of them. The table lists a few hundred thousand clones, 86% of them singletons, with 2% to 2.5% in the top ten. Sequencing input: peripheral blood. Receptors originate from a woman aged 45-59 years with acute or convalescent COVID-19.

This clone is a singleton in its sample. This chain links TRBV29-1 with TRBJ2-1; 10 nucleotides align to TRBD2. Germline CDR1 SQVTM, CDR2 ANQGSEA. This CDR3 contains 13 residues. The V gene end was trimmed by 6 bases and the J gene end by 3 bases; junction bases not matched to a gene: 2. The CDR3 region is CSVLAGDYNEQFF. The CDR3 DNA is TGCAGCGTCCTAGCGGGAGACTACAATGAGCAGTTCTTC.

The rearrangement joins TRBV5-4 to TRBJ1-2; D is perhaps TRBD1 (5 bases). Trimming took 0 bases from V and 8 from J, leaving 11 bases between them. The CDR3 has 13 amino acids. Looked up from germline, CDR1 is SGHNT and CDR2 is YYREEE (reference sequence). The CDR3 here is CASSLGQGNGYTF. CDR3 DNA: TGTGCCAGCAGCTTGGGGCAGGGTAACGGCTACACCTTC.

V and J are TRBV29-1 and TRBJ1-3; TRBD1 matches 7 bases. The CDR3 contains 14 residues. Germline assignment: CDR1 SQVTM and CDR2 ANQGSEA. Trimming removed 1 base from V and 0 bases from J; junction bases left unmatched: 0. CDR3 in DNA: TGCAGCGTTGAAGCAGGGGGCTCTGGAAACACCATATATTTT. It translates to CSVEAGGSGNTIYF. Using reference TRBV29-1 and TRBJ1-3 for the parts outside the CDR3, the full variable domain is SAVISQKPSRDICQRGTSLTIQCQVDSQVTMMFWYRQQPGQSLTLIATANQGSEATYESGFVIDKFPISRPNLTFSTLTVSNMSPEDSSIYLCSVEAGGSGNTIYFGEGSWLTVV.

Regarding this clone: The same CDR3 can be traced to other DNA sequences in this sample. The rearrangement uses TRBV7-2 and TRBJ2-7; 13 nucleotides match TRBD2. V dropped 6 bases and J dropped 2; count of bases not matched to a gene: 4. The CDR3 contains 15 residues. Germline V gene data show CDR1 as SGHTA and CDR2 as FQGNSA. The CDR3 DNA reads TGTGCCAGCAGTTGGACTAGCGGGGGTACCTACGAGCAGTACTTC. Protein: CASSWTSGGTYEQYF. Based on the CDR3 plus reference TRBV7-2 and TRBJ2-7, the full variable domain is GAGVSQSPSNKVTEKGKDVELRCDPISGHTALYWYRQSLGQGLEFLIYFQGNSAPDKSGLPSDRFSAERTGGSVSTLTIQRTQQEDSAVYLCASSWTSGGTYEQYFGPGTRLTVT.

This rearrangement joins TRBV30 to TRBJ2-7; 9 bases are a match to TRBD1. The length of the CDR3 is 14 residues. V lost 1 base, J lost 4 bases, and 5 bases stayed unmatched. Looked up from germline, CDR1 is GTSNPN and CDR2 is SVGIG (reference sequence). As DNA, the CDR3 is TGTGCCTGGAGTGCCGTACAGGGGGCATACGAGCAGTACTTC. The encoded protein is CAWSAVQGAYEQYF.

This chain links TRBV2 with TRBJ1-5, with D maybe TRBD1 (5 bases). Germline-derived CDR1 and CDR2 are SNHLY and FYNNEI. The length of the CDR3 is 15 residues. V was pared by 6 bases and J by 6 bases, with 18 bases between. CDR3: CASRNWGEVGQPQHF. CDR3 bases: TGTGCCAGCAGAAATTGGGGGGAAGTGGGTCAGCCCCAGCATTTT.

This rearrangement joins TRBV5-1 to TRBJ1-2; D is possibly TRBD1 (6 bases). The germline V gene has CDR1 SGHRS and CDR2 YFSETQ. V was pared by 0 bases and J by 8 bases, with 14 bases between. The CDR3 is made up of 14 amino acids. CDR3 DNA sequence: TGCGCCAGCAGCTTGGGGACAGCCGAAGGAGGCTACACCTTC. The encoded protein is CASSLGTAEGGYTF.

The V call is TRBV19, the J call TRBJ2-3; 7 nucleotides line up with TRBD2. The V and J ends lost 2 bases and 8 bases, in that order; junction bases with no gene match: 4. This CDR3 contains 13 residues. The germline gives CDR1 LNHDA, CDR2 SQIVND (reference sequence). The DNA for the CDR3 is TGTGCCAGTAGTATAACAGGCGGGGGTACGCAGTATTTT. Translated: CASSITGGGTQYF.

This chain links TRBV9 with TRBJ2-5; D may be TRBD1 (6 bases). In germline, CDR1 is SGDLS, CDR2 YYNGEE. This CDR3 has 14 residues. Trimming left V 0 bases short and J 4 bases short, with 10 bases between. The CDR3 DNA reads TGTGCCAGCAGCGTAGATAGGGGGTTAGAGACCCAGTACTTC. Amino acids: CASSVDRGLETQYF.

This clone is a singleton in its sample. This chain uses TRBV4-3 with TRBJ1-2, with TRBD1 matching 7 bases. V shed 1 base, J shed 7 bases, and the junction held 12 bases outside the gene matches. Germline CDR1 reads LGHNA; CDR2 reads YSLEER. This CDR3 is 16 amino acids long. CDR3 amino acids: CASSQAILAGGLGYTF. The CDR3 DNA is TGCGCCAGCAGCCAAGCTATTCTGGCAGGGGGACTTGGCTACACCTTC.

This clone is a singleton in its sample. This rearrangement joins TRBV7-9 to TRBJ1-1; maybe TRBD1 (5 bases). CDR1 SEHNR and CDR2 FQNEAQ come from the germline V gene (reference sequence). There are 15 residues in the CDR3. The ends were cut back, 3 bases at V and 0 bases at J, with 11 bases in the middle. CDR3 protein: CASSFLDNMNTEAFF. For the CDR3, the DNA is TGTGCCAGCAGCTTTCTGGACAACATGAACACTGAAGCTTTCTTT.

V is TRBV5-5 and J is TRBJ2-3; TRBD1 agrees at 7 bases. Per germline, CDR1 SGHKS and CDR2 YYEKEE (reference sequence). This CDR3 region has 15 residues. The J segment lost 6 bases and the V segment lost 3 bases, leaving 10 bases of the junction unmatched. The CDR3 DNA is TGTGCCAGCAGCTCGTCCGGGACAGCTCCGGATACGCAGTATTTT. Its protein product is CASSSSGTAPDTQYF.

The V call is TRBV24-1, the J call TRBJ2-1; tentatively, D is TRBD2 (6 bases). Germline-derived CDR1 and CDR2 are KGHDR and SFDVKD. V was shortened by 4 bases and J by 6 bases, with 12 bases between the two germline ends. The CDR3 consists of 14 residues. The CDR3 DNA is TGTGCCACCAGTGAGCCGCGGGGAAGCAATGAGCAGTTCTTC. It specifies CATSEPRGSNEQFF.

The chain recombines TRBV6-2 or TRBV6-3 with TRBJ2-3; a possible D gene is TRBD1 (6 bases). Germline V CDR1 and CDR2: MNHEY, SVGEGT. The CDR3 runs 14 residues. Trimming shortened V by 5 bases and J by 1 base, and 10 bases separated the two germline ends. The CDR3 loop reads CASSPRTGTDTQYF. The CDR3 DNA follows: TGTGCCAGCAGTCCCAGGACAGGCACAGATACGCAGTATTTT.